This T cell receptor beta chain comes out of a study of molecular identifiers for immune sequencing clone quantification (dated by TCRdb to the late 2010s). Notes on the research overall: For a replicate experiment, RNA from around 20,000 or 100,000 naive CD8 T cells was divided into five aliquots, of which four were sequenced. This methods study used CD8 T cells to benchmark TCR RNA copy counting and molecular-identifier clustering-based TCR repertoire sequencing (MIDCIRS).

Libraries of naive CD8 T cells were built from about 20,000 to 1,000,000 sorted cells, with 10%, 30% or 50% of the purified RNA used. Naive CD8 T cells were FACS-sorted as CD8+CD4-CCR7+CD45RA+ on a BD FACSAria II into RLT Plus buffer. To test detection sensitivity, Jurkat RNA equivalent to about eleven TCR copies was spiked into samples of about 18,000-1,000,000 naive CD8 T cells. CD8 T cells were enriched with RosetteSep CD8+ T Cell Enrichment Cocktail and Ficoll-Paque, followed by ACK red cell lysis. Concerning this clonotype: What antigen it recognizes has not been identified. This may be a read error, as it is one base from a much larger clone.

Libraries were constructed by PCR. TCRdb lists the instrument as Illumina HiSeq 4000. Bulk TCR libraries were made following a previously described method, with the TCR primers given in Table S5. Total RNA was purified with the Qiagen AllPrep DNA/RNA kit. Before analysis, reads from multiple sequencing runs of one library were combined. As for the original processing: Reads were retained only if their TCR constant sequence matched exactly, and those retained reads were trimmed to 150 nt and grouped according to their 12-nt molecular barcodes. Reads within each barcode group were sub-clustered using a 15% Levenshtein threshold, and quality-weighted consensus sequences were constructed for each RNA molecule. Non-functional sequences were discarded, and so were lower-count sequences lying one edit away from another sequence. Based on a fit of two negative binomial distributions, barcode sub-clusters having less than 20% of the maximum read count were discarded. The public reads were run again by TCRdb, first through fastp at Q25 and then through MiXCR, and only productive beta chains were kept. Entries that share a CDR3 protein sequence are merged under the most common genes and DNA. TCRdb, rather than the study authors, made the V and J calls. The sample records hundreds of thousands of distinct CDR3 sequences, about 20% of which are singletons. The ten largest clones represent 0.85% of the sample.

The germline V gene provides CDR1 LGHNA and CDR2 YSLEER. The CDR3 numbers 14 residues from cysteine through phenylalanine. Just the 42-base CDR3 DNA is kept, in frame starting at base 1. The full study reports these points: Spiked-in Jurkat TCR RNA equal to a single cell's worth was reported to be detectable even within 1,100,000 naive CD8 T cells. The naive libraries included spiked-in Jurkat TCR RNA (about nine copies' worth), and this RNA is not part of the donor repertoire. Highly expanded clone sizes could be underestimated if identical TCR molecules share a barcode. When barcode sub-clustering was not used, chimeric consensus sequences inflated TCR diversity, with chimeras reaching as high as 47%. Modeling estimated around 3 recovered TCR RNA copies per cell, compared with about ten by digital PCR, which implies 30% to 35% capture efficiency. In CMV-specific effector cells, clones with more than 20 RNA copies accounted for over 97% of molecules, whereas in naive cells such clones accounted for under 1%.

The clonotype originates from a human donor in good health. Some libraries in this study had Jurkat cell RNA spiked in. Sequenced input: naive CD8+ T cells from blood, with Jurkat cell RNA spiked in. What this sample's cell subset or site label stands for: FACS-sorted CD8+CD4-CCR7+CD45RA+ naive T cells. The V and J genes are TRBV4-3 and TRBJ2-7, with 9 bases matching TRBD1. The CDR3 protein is CASSPGQGMYERYF. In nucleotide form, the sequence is TGCGCCAGTAGCCCGGGACAGGGAATGTACGAGCGGTACTTC.